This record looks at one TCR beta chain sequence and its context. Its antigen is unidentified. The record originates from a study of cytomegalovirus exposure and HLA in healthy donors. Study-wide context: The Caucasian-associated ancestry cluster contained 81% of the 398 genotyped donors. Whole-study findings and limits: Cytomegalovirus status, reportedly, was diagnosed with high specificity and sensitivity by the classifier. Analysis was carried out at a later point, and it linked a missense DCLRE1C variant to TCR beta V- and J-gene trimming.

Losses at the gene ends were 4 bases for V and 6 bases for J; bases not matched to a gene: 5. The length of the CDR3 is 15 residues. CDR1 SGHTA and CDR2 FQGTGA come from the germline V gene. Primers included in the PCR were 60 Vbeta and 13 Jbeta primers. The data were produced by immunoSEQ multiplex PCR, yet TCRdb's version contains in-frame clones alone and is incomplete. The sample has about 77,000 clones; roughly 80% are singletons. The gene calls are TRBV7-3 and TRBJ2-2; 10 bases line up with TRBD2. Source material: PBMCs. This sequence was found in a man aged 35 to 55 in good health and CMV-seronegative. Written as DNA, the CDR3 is TGTGCCAGCAGCTCCCTAGCGGGAGTCGCCGGGGAGCTGTTTTTT. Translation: CASSSLAGVAGELFF.